Described below is a single T cell receptor (beta chain) sequence and its context. This sample stems from a study of technical replicates of blood from a handful of donors. TCRdb's copy holds only in-frame clones and misses some; the assay was immunoSEQ multiplex PCR. The sample shows 75,000 to 90,000 clones, over 90% of them seen only once. The V gene lost 3 bases and the J gene lost 6 bases, with 15 bases spanning the gap. Germline V gene lookup returns CDR1 LNHDA and CDR2 SQIVND (reference sequence). This CDR3 has 14 amino acids. This clonotype was sampled from a human donor in good health. The chain uses TRBV19 and TRBJ2-7; D is perhaps TRBD2 (5 bases). Sequences were obtained from T cells isolated from PBMCs. CDR3 bases: TGTGCCAGTAGTATCGGGTCGGTTCGGGGCGAGCAGTACTTC. This sequence encodes CASSIGSVRGEQYF.